Shown below are 4 T cell receptor beta chains from a single sample sequenced in a study of blood T cell repertoires in COVID-19. This table comes from immunoSEQ multiplex PCR, and its TCRdb copy is limited to in-frame clones, with some not included. The sample holds approximately 300,000 clones, 65% to 90% seen once. The sequenced material came from PBMCs or T cells enriched from blood (not recorded which). Every receptor here comes from a woman aged 18-30 years who had recovered from COVID-19.

This clone was detected only a few times. The J gene is TRBJ1-5, the V gene TRBV6-5; 8 bases fit TRBD1. CDR3 size: 15 residues. V shed 6 bases, J shed 5 bases, and the junction held 9 bases outside the gene matches. Per the germline V gene, CDR1 is MNHEY and CDR2 is SVGAGI. The CDR3 loop is CASSHAGTGDQPQHF. CDR3 in DNA: TGTGCCAGCAGCCACGCCGGGACAGGAGATCAGCCCCAGCATTTT.

The genes are TRBV10-3 and TRBJ2-5; 10 bases agree with TRBD2. Germline CDR1 is ENHRY and CDR2 is SYGVKD. The CDR3 runs to 15 residues. Trimming took 10 bases from V and 3 from J; bases not matched to a gene: 11. This chain's CDR3 is CATKGAGGGEETQYF. CDR3 DNA sequence: TGTGCCACCAAAGGAGCGGGAGGGGGGGAAGAGACCCAGTACTTC.

The chain combines TRBV27 with TRBJ2-7, with D tentatively TRBD2 (6 bases). Trimming removed 3 bases at V and 3 bases at J, with 6 bases between. Germline loops: CDR1 MNHEY, CDR2 SMNVEV (reference sequence). The CDR3 loop spans 12 amino acids. The CDR3 protein is CASSLGGYEQYF. In DNA form, the CDR3 reads TGTGCCAGCAGTTTGGGGGGCTACGAGCAGTACTTC.

The chain recombines TRBV21-1 with TRBJ2-5; TRBD2 is taken as the D call from the table, unchecked against the DNA. TRBV21-1 is recorded as a pseudogene. The CDR3 sequence is 15 residues long. CDR3 loop: CASSNVIGVQETQYF. The CDR3 DNA is TGTGCCAGCAGCAACGTTATCGGGGTTCAAGAGACCCAGTACTTC.